Listed below are T cell receptor beta chains from one sample, sequenced in a study of blood T cells in healthy people across ages. Using its own MiXCR run on the 5' RACE reads, TCRdb lists one record per CDR3 protein. Seen here are hundreds of thousands of distinct CDR3 sequences, about 56% observed once, and the top ten hold 25% to 30%. Sample: blood. The receptors originated from a middle-aged man in good health. The CDR3 runs from the conserved cysteine through the conserved F or W. Each record gives: D gene, clone size, V gene, J gene, CDR3 DNA, CDR3 protein. D genes are given only for firm matches. Clone sizes are given selectively: once, few, many, or a class where the clone is expanded.

.,many,TRBV28,TRBJ2-6,TGTGCCAGCAGTTGGCCCCGGACAGCGACGGTAGACGTCCTGACTTTC,CASSWPRTATVDVLTF
.,.,TRBV27,TRBJ2-3,TGTGCCAGCAGTTTATTTAGGGCAGATACGCAGTATTTT,CASSLFRADTQYF
TRBD1,.,TRBV3-1,TRBJ2-4,TGTGCCAGCAGCCAAAACCGGGACAGGCCTAAAAACATTCAGTACTTC,CASSQNRDRPKNIQYF
TRBD2,.,TRBV10-3,TRBJ2-2,TGTGCCATCCGGGGGGACTTCCCCAGGTCGCTGAACACCGGGGAGCTGTTTTTT,CAIRGDFPRSLNTGELFF
.,few,TRBV28,TRBJ2-3,TGTGCCAGCATAACGGCGTCTAGCACAGATACGCAGTATTTT,CASITASSTDTQYF
TRBD1,.,TRBV7-2,TRBJ2-4,TGTGCCAGCAGCTTAGGACAGGGGGGAAACATTCAGTACTTC,CASSLGQGGNIQYF
.,few,TRBV7-9,TRBJ1-4,TGTGCCAGCAGCTTGGGCGTCGGTGATGAAAAACTGTTTTTT,CASSLGVGDEKLFF
TRBD1,.,TRBV20-1,TRBJ2-5,TGCAGTGCTAGCGACAGGGACGGAGAGACCCAGTACTTC,CSASDRDGETQYF
.,.,TRBV12-3/TRBV12-4,TRBJ1-5,TGTGCCAGCAGTTTAGGTGGTACGGTAGATAGCAATCAGCCCCAGCATTTT,CASSLGGTVDSNQPQHF
.,.,TRBV5-1,TRBJ2-3,TGCGCCAGCAGGAGGGCGGGGATTAGCACAGATACGCAGTATTTT,CASRRAGISTDTQYF
.,.,TRBV6-5,TRBJ2-1,TGTGCCAGCAGTTACTCTTGGCTAGCGTCCTCTTCGGGGAATGAGCAGTTCTTC,CASSYSWLASSSGNEQFF
TRBD2,few,TRBV6-5,TRBJ2-5,TGTGCCAGCAATTTACAGCGGGGAGAGACCCAGTACTTC,CASNLQRGETQYF
.,.,TRBV6-6,TRBJ2-1,TGTGCCAGCAGTGTCGGGACTTCAGCCTACAATGAGCAGTTCTTC,CASSVGTSAYNEQFF
TRBD2,.,TRBV5-1,TRBJ2-7,TGCGCCAGCAGCACGGAAGCGGGAGCTGGCTACGAGCAGTACTTC,CASSTEAGAGYEQYF
.,.,TRBV29-1,TRBJ2-5,TGCAGCGGAGAGGGGGGTGGAGAGACCCAGTACTTC,CSGEGGGETQYF
.,.,TRBV4-3,TRBJ2-7,TGCGCCAGCAGCCAATCCTTTAGACTAGGAAACGAGCAGTACTTC,CASSQSFRLGNEQYF
.,few,TRBV20-1,TRBJ1-5,TGCAGTGCTAGCGGGGGGATTGATCAGCCCCAGCATTTT,CSASGGIDQPQHF
.,.,TRBV3-1,TRBJ1-4,TGTGCCAGCAGCCAAGTGTTTTCCTTCGTAGGGGCAACTGCAACTAATGAAAAACTGTTTTTT,CASSQVFSFVGATATNEKLFF
.,.,TRBV10-3,TRBJ1-4,TGTGCCATGCGGCCCTCAACTAATGAAAAACTGTTTTTT,CAMRPSTNEKLFF
.,.,TRBV27,TRBJ1-2,TGTGCCAGCAGGGATACAGGAACCGATGGCTACACCTTC,CASRDTGTDGYTF
TRBD2,.,TRBV7-2,TRBJ2-1,TGTGCCAGCAGCAAAACTAGCGGGAGTAATAATGAGCAGTTCTTC,CASSKTSGSNNEQFF
.,.,TRBV10-3,TRBJ1-2,TGTGCCATCAGTGAGTCGAGCGGGGGGGATGGCTACACCTTC,CAISESSGGDGYTF
TRBD2,.,TRBV5-6,TRBJ2-1,TGTGCCAGCAGCTTGTGGGGACTAGCGGGGGATACTGAGCAGTTCTTC,CASSLWGLAGDTEQFF
.,.,TRBV2,TRBJ2-5,TGTGCCAACCACCTTTTTCTGAGTACAGAGACCCAGTACTTC,CANHLFLSTETQYF
.,.,TRBV27,TRBJ1-2,TGTGCCAGCAGTGTATCTGGACTGAACGGCTACACCTTC,CASSVSGLNGYTF
.,.,TRBV28,TRBJ2-1,TGTGCCAGCAGTTTCGAGTTTAGTTATTCGCATGCTTCGAATGAGCAGTTCTTC,CASSFEFSYSHASNEQFF
.,.,TRBV10-2,TRBJ2-2,TGCGCCAGCAGTGAGATTGGAGGGGGAAGCGGGGAGCTGTTTTTT,CASSEIGGGSGELFF
.,.,TRBV28,TRBJ1-4,TGTGCCAGCAGTTCTGATGTGCGGCGCAACTTTAATGAAAAACTGTTTTTT,CASSSDVRRNFNEKLFF
.,.,TRBV7-3,TRBJ2-3,TGTGCCAGCAGCACTCGGGACTTCACAGATACGCAGTATTTT,CASSTRDFTDTQYF
.,.,TRBV11-2,TRBJ2-5,TGTGCCAGCAGCCCCAACACGGGACTCACCGGGACTGAGACCCAGTACTTC,CASSPNTGLTGTETQYF
.,.,TRBV21-1,TRBJ1-2,TGTGCCAGCAGCAATAAGGATGGCTACACCTTC,CASSNKDGYTF
.,.,TRBV12-3/TRBV12-4,TRBJ2-7,TGTGCCAGCACCACAGGGTCTGACCTGTACGAGCAGTACTTC,CASTTGSDLYEQYF
.,.,TRBV6-1,TRBJ2-3,TGTGCCAGCAGTGCATCTATCGGAGATACGCAGTATTTT,CASSASIGDTQYF
TRBD2,few,TRBV5-1,TRBJ2-5,TGCGCCAGCAGCTTGGCGGGACTAGCGGGAGAGGTGAGCCAGTACTTC,CASSLAGLAGEVSQYF
.,.,TRBV12-3/TRBV12-4,TRBJ2-3,TGTGCCAGCAGATCCACTAGCACAACAGATACGCAGTATTTT,CASRSTSTTDTQYF
.,.,TRBV6-1,TRBJ1-1,TGCCAAACCTTAAGAGGGTATACTGAAGCTTTCTTT,CQTLRGYTEAFF
.,.,TRBV24-1,TRBJ1-5,TGTGCCACCAGTGGAAGTCCGGGGGCATTGAGCAATCAGCCCCAGCATTTT,CATSGSPGALSNQPQHF
.,few,TRBV9,TRBJ2-1,TGTGCCAGCAGCGTAGGGACAATAGCCTACAATGAGCAGTTCTTC,CASSVGTIAYNEQFF
.,.,TRBV6-1,TRBJ1-5,TGTGCCAGCAGTGTTTCAGGTAACAATCAGCCCCAGCATTTT,CASSVSGNNQPQHF
TRBD2,.,TRBV20-1,TRBJ2-4,TGCAGTGCTAGAGGGACTTTGCGGGGGATCCACAATGAGCAGTACTTC,CSARGTLRGIHNEQYF
TRBD1,.,TRBV16,TRBJ2-7,TGTGCCAGCAGCCAAGCCGGACAGGGCCTTTCCTACGAGCAGTACTTC,CASSQAGQGLSYEQYF